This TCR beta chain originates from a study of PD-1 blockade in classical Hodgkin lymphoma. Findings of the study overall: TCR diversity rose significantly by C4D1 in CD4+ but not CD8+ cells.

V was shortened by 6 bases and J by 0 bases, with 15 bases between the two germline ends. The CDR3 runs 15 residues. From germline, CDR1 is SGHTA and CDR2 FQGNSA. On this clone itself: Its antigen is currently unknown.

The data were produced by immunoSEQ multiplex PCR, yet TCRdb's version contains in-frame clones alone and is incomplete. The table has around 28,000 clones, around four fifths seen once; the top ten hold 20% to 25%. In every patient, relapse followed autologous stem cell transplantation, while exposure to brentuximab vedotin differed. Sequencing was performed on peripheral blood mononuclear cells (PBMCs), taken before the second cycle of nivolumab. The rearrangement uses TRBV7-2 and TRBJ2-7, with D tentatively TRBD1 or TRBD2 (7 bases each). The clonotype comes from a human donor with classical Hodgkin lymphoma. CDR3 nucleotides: TGTGCCAGCAGGGGAGGGGCAGGGGGCTCCTACGAGCAGTACTTC. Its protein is CASRGGAGGSYEQYF.